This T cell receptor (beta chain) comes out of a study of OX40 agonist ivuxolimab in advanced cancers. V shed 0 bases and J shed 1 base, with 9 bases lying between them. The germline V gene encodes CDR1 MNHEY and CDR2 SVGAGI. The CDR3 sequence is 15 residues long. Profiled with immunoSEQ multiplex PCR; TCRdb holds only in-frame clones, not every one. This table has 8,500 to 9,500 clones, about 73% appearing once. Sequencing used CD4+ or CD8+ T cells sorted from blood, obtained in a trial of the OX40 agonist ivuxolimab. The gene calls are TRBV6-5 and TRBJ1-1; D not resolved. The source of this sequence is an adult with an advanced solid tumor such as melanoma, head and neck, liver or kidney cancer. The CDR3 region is CASSYSDTANTEAFF. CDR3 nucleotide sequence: TGTGCCAGCAGTTACTCCGACACCGCGAACACTGAAGCTTTCTTT.